The rows below give T cell receptor beta chains drawn from one sample of a study of blood T cell repertoires in COVID-19. Assay: immunoSEQ multiplex PCR; the TCRdb copy retains only in-frame clones and omits some. The sample lists roughly 200,000 clones; 86% were seen once. The sequencing input was peripheral blood. These receptors all stem from a woman between 25 and 40 years old with active or convalescent COVID-19. CDR3s include the opening cysteine and the closing phenylalanine or tryptophan. Fields, in order: V gene, J gene, D gene, clone size, CDR3 DNA, CDR3 protein. D genes are given only for firm matches. Clone size is given for some rows only: seen once, a few or many times, or a class if the clone is expanded.

TRBV10-2	TRBJ2-7	NA	NA	TGCGCCAGCAGTGAGCCCTCGCGGGGCTACGAGCAGTACTTC	CASSEPSRGYEQYF
TRBV18	TRBJ1-1	NA	once	TGTGCCAGCTCATGGGCAGGGGTGAACACTGAAGCTTTCTTT	CASSWAGVNTEAFF
TRBV11-2	TRBJ1-5	TRBD1	NA	TGTGCCAGCAGCTTAACAGGGGTAGGACAGCCCCAGCATTTT	CASSLTGVGQPQHF
TRBV13	TRBJ1-2	NA	NA	TGTGCCAGCAGCTTAGGGCAGGGCGAAAACTATGGCTACACCTTC	CASSLGQGENYGYTF
TRBV27	TRBJ1-1	TRBD1	NA	TGTGCCACCCGGACAGGGACCGCTGAAGCTTTCTTT	CATRTGTAEAFF
TRBV27	TRBJ2-5	NA	NA	TGTGCCAGTATGGGCCAAAACCAAGAGACCCAGTACTTC	CASMGQNQETQYF
TRBV19	TRBJ2-5	NA	once	TGTGCCAGTTCGCGGGGGCGCGAAGAGACCCAGTACTTC	CASSRGREETQYF
TRBV30	TRBJ2-7	TRBD2	NA	TGTGCCTGGGGCGGGGGGGCACCTATCCCCGAGCAGTACTTC	CAWGGGAPIPEQYF
TRBV13	TRBJ1-2	NA	NA	TGTGCCAGCAGCTACTCTCGACAGGTCAACTATGGCTACACCTTC	CASSYSRQVNYGYTF
TRBV21-1	TRBJ2-1	NA	NA	TGTGCCAGCAGCAAGAGGGCAGGCCCTTGGGGGTTCTTC	CASSKRAGPWGFF
TRBV28	TRBJ1-3	NA	once	TGTGCCAGCAGTTTAGGAGGGATAAGCACCATATATTTT	CASSLGGISTIYF
TRBV7-9	TRBJ2-7	TRBD1	NA	TGTGCCAGCAGCTTCCCGGGGGACAGGGCGGCCGAGTGCTTC	CASSFPGDRAAECF
TRBV3-1/TRBV3-2	TRBJ1-1	TRBD1	NA	TGTGCCAGCAGCCCGCGGACAGGGATCTATGGAGCTTTCTTT	CASSPRTGIYGAFF
TRBV18	TRBJ1-2	NA	NA	TGTGCCAGCTCACCAGTAGCAGGGCCCAACTATGGCTACACCTTC	CASSPVAGPNYGYTF